Presented here are 11 T cell receptor beta chains from one specimen sequenced in a study of shared clonotypes between healthy human individuals (dated by TCRdb to between 2020 and 2021). Preparation of the library involved the immunoSEQ multiplex PCR assay. The table comes from immuneACCESS by way of TCRdb, which keeps in-frame sequences with V and J called. Part of the clones is missing from these tables; in studies checked, under half for an unresolved V gene and the rest for unknown reasons. Present in this sample are about 1 million clones, approximately 72% of which were seen just once. Roughly 1.4% of the sample lies in the top ten. The sequencing input was memory CD4+ T cells sorted from blood. The label giving this sample's cell subset or site can be read as: CD45RA-negative fraction. The receptors shown here come from a man aged 18-30 years in good health.

V gene TRBV27 combines with J gene TRBJ1-2, with D possibly being TRBD1 (5 bases). Trimming pared 6 bases from V and 4 bases from J, leaving 18 bases between. Germline V gives CDR1 MNHEY, CDR2 SMNVEV (reference sequence). The CDR3 has 15 residues. The CDR3 nucleotides read TGTGCCAGCAGCCTATCCAGGGAGCGGTTCTATGGCTACACCTTC. Translating it yields CASSLSRERFYGYTF.

J is TRBJ2-7 and V is TRBV6-6, with 8 bases that match TRBD1. Losses at the gene ends were 5 bases for V and 2 bases for J; bases not matched to a gene: 11. In germline, CDR1 is MNHNY, CDR2 SVGAGI (reference sequence). This CDR3 is 16 amino acids long. The CDR3 spells CASSPGQALEAYEQYF. The CDR3 bases are TGTGCCAGCAGTCCGGGACAGGCTTTAGAAGCCTACGAGCAGTACTTC.

The chain joins TRBV11-2 to TRBJ2-1, with 8 bases matching TRBD1. Germline CDR1 is SGHAT and CDR2 is FQNNGV. This CDR3 has 16 residues. Germline trimming cut 5 bases from V and 1 base from J; bases unmatched to any gene: 7. The CDR3 sequence is CASSLRQGSSYNEQFF. The CDR3 DNA reads as TGTGCCAGCAGCCTCAGACAGGGGTCTTCCTACAATGAGCAGTTCTTC. Full variable domain (missing parts from reference TRBV11-2 and TRBJ2-1): EAGVAQSPRYKIIEKRQSVAFWCNPISGHATLYWYQQILGQGPKLLIQFQNNGVVDDSQLPKDRFSAERLKGVDSTLKIQPAKLEDSAVYLCASSLRQGSSYNEQFFGPGTRLTVL.

Written as DNA, the CDR3 is TGTGCCAGCAGGGGCAGTGAGTACCAAGAGACCCAGTACTTC. It translates to CASRGSEYQETQYF. The gene calls are TRBV2 and TRBJ2-5; D unclear. Deletions cut 6 bases from V and 0 bases from J, with 11 bases between. The CDR3 consists of 14 residues. Germline CDR1 reads SNHLY; CDR2 reads FYNNEI. Filled out from reference TRBV2 and TRBJ2-5, the complete variable domain reads EPEVTQTPSHQVTQMGQEVILRCVPISNHLYFYWYRQILGQKVEFLVSFYNNEISEKSEIFDDQFSVERPDGSNFTLKIRSTKLEDSAMYFCASRGSEYQETQYFGPGTRLLVL.

This clone appeared a few times. The CDR3 here is CASSTATYEQYF. The CDR3 DNA is TGTGCCAGCAGCACGGCTACCTACGAGCAGTACTTC. The chain carries TRBV2 and TRBJ2-7, with D hard to call. This CDR3 has 12 amino acids. V was clipped by 6 bases and J by 2 bases, with 8 bases between them. From germline, CDR1 is SNHLY and CDR2 FYNNEI. Full variable domain (remainder filled in from reference TRBV2 and TRBJ2-7): EPEVTQTPSHQVTQMGQEVILRCVPISNHLYFYWYRQILGQKVEFLVSFYNNEISEKSEIFDDQFSVERPDGSNFTLKIRSTKLEDSAMYFCASSTATYEQYFGPGTRLTVT.

V and J are TRBV7-9 and TRBJ2-1; 10 nucleotides line up with TRBD1. V trimming: 3 bases; J trimming: 7 bases; junction bases outside the gene matches: 3. CDR3 length: 14 residues. CDR1 is SEHNR and CDR2 is FQNEAQ in the germline V gene (reference sequence). The CDR3 loop reads CASSLGQGRNEQFF. DNA for the CDR3: TGTGCCAGCAGCTTGGGACAGGGGAGGAATGAGCAGTTCTTC.

The rearrangement links TRBV7-2 to TRBJ2-2; D gene ambiguous. Germline CDR1 is SGHTA and CDR2 is FQGNSA. The CDR3 spans 13 residues. V lost 7 bases to trimming and J lost 2 bases, with 8 bases between them. CDR3 residues: CASTARNTGELFF. The CDR3 DNA reads as TGTGCCAGCACCGCCCGCAACACCGGGGAGCTGTTTTTT.

The chain combines TRBV10-3 with TRBJ1-6, with 8 positions matching TRBD1. CDR3 length equals 15 residues. After removal of 10 bases from V and 2 bases from J, the junction contained 7 bases not matched to a gene. Germline V lookup: CDR1 ENHRY, CDR2 SYGVKD. This CDR3 is CATAAGGPYNSPLHF. DNA for the CDR3: TGTGCCACCGCCGCAGGGGGCCCCTATAATTCACCCCTCCACTTT.

Worth noting for this clone: The same CDR3 arises from other DNA sequences in this sample as well. J is TRBJ1-3 and V is TRBV6-1; D ambiguous. The V and J ends lost 3 bases and 0 bases respectively, with 9 bases between them. The CDR3 length is 15 residues. The V gene's germline CDR1 is MNHNS and CDR2 SASEGT. The CDR3 loop reads CASSEVPSSGNTIYF. CDR3 sequence (DNA): TGTGCCAGCAGTGAGGTCCCGAGCTCTGGAAACACCATATATTTT.

The chain couples TRBV5-1 to TRBJ2-5, with 12 bases identical to TRBD1. The CDR3 extends over 16 amino acids. J lost 1 base, V lost 3 bases, and 4 bases had no gene match. Germline V CDR1 and CDR2: SGHRS, YFSETQ. The CDR3, as DNA: TGCGCCAGCAGCTATGGGACAGGGGGCACCCAAGAGACCCAGTACTTC. This translates into CASSYGTGGTQETQYF. The full variable domain, completed using reference TRBV5-1 and TRBJ2-5, is KAGVTQTPRYLIKTRGQQVTLSCSPISGHRSVSWYQQTPGQGLQFLFEYFSETQRNKGNFPGRFSGRQFSNSRSEMNVSTLELGDSALYLCASSYGTGGTQETQYFGPGTRLLVL.

This clone was observed once. Other DNA sequences of this sample code for an identical CDR3. CDR3 nucleotide sequence: TGTGCCAGCAGCAATAGGGGGAACACTGAAGCTTTCTTT. It specifies CASSNRGNTEAFF. The rearrangement links TRBV6-1 to TRBJ1-1, with D possibly matching TRBD1 (5 bases). Germline CDR1 MNHNS, CDR2 SASEGT. V shed 6 bases and J shed 1 base, with 9 bases lying between them. The CDR3 is made up of 13 amino acids.